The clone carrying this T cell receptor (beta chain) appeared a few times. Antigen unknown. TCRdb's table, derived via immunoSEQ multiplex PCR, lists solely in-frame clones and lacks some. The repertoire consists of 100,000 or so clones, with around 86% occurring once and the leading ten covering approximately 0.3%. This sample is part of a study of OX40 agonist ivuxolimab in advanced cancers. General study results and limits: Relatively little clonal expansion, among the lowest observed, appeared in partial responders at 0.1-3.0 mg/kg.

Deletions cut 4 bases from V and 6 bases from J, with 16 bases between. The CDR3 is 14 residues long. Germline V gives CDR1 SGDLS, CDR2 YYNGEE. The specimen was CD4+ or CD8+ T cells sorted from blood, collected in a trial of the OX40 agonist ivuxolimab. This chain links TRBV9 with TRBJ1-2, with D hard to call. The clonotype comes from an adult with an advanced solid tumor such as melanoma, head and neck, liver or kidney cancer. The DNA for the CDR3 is TGTGCCAGCAGCCCCATTGGGGATTCCCATGGCTACACCTTC. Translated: CASSPIGDSHGYTF.